Below, one T cell receptor (beta chain) is given with its context. The target of this receptor is not known. No much larger clone exists at a distance of one base, and base qualities are not known. Healthy HIV-negative adults with no recently reported acute infections or vaccinations were included as donors. All donors were Caucasian adults living in Nashville, Tennessee, USA. CD4+ T cells were enriched through magnetic negative selection, after which naive cells were positively selected on CD45RA and the remaining negative fraction served as the memory subset. Blood was collected by leukapheresis, and PBMCs were isolated by Ficoll-Histopaque density gradient centrifugation and then cryopreserved in liquid nitrogen vapor phase. Analytical flow cytometry was used to check the purity and quantity of each magnetically sorted T cell population. Each sorted fraction had its genomic DNA isolated and then quantified by UV absorbance on a Nanodrop 2000c.

The data belong to a study of shared clonotypes between healthy human individuals (dated by TCRdb to the early 2020s). Regarding the complete study: The cohort included three men and a couple of women between 18 and 49 years of age. Per donor, leukapheresis produced somewhere between about 0.9 and 9.5 billion PBMCs. Blood TCR repertoires of five healthy adults were deeply sequenced to estimate repertoire size and the extent of clonotype sharing between individuals. Libraries were prepared and TCR repertoires were sequenced by different laboratories using diverse techniques, in order to increase sequencing depth and limit assay-specific biases. For each donor, CD4 naive and CD4 memory were each run on three plates, CD8 naive on two plates, and CD8 memory on one plate.

What the work shows at the level of the full study, not this receptor alone: Sampling was restricted to blood, and TCR repertoires in tissue are likely to differ from TCR repertoires in blood. Compared with non-shared clonotypes, clonotypes shared by all four sorted-subset donors had higher generation probabilities. Because the study included only a small number of donors, the genetic and exposure-history diversity represented was limited. Based on pairwise subsampling, the degree of clonotype sharing among donors was expected to be affected by sequencing depth. About 4.5% of naive CD4, approximately 3.7% of naive CD8, approximately 2.2% of memory CD4, and about 0.4% of memory CD8 clonotypes were shared across a handful of donors. Estimated clonotype richness was generally larger for naive than for memory subsets. Rarefaction of sorted-subset datasets indicated incomplete sequencing despite the large sequencing depth.

V loses 4 bases of germline sequence and J loses 1 base, and the interval between the two ends is 20 bases. Based on the germline V gene, the CDR1 and CDR2 sequences are MGHRA and YSYEKL. From its cysteine to its phenylalanine, the CDR3 spans 19 amino acids. Kept here is only the CDR3 DNA, which spans 57 bases and is read in frame from base 1. Using the deep immunoSEQ assay, TCR CDR3 regions were amplified from genomic DNA by multiplex PCR. Extracted genomic DNA from each cell subset was distributed evenly across all wells of several immunoSEQ 96-well plates, and each plate was treated as a replicate. For sorted subsets, approximately 200 ng of genomic DNA, equivalent to 25,000 to 35,000 T cell genomes, went into each replicate PCR. Purified libraries were measured with a Qubit 3.0 fluorometer, size-checked on a Bioanalyzer 2100, and measured again with the KAPA Library Quantification kit. A separate single-read 150-cycle Illumina NextSeq 550 flow cell was used to sequence each immunoSEQ 96-well plate. The source study handled its data this way. Because only junctional sequences without quality scores were contained in the immunoSEQ output, filtering matching that applied to full-length reads could not be performed. To assign V/J genes and CDR3, sequences were annotated against IMGT germline references using PyIR, a Python wrapper for IgBLAST v1.9. Reads were filtered out if the reads had weak V/J assignments (E-value above 1e-6), no CDR3, stop codons, out-of-frame junctions, or ambiguous translated residues. V3J clonotypes were defined by identical inferred V gene, J gene, and CDR3 amino acid sequence. Percentage overlap between repertoires was computed as shared unique clonotypes divided by the size of the smaller repertoire. Richness of each repertoire was evaluated using RTK rarefaction, the Chao1 estimator, and Recon v2.1 estimates of unobserved clonotypes. Generation probabilities for all TCRbeta clonotypes obtained by the gDNA method from a handful of donors were computed using OLGA. Here the immuneACCESS table is served through TCRdb, limited to in-frame sequences with V and J called. Missing clones are a known gap in these copies; in checked studies unresolved V genes cover under half, and the rest lacks a known reason. The DNA gave D and trimming, while V, J and clone size come from that table. In this sample the table shows millions of clones, roughly 93% of which occur a single time. Of the sample, 0.39% is held by the ten largest clones.

Specimen: naive CD4+ T cells from PBMCs. In light of the paper, this sample's cell subset or site label describes: CD45RA+ positively selected. This sequence was found in a man between 18 and 35 years old in good health. Some clones in this sample may be carry-over from other donors' samples. The chain uses TRBV4-1 and TRBJ2-6, with TRBD1 as a weak D call on 7 bases. The DNA sequence is as follows: TGCGCCAGCAGCCCCGGGGGATCAGGGGGAACTTCTGGGGCCAACGTCCTGACTTTC. This sequence encodes CASSPGGSGGTSGANVLTF.